This T cell receptor (beta chain) was observed in a study of blood T cell repertoires in COVID-19. Sequencing used immunoSEQ multiplex PCR; TCRdb keeps in-frame clones, though not all of them. The table has some 360,000 clones, approximately 89% seen once. This clonotype was sampled from a woman in her sixties with COVID-19, enrolled during active disease. Sequences were obtained from peripheral blood.

This CDR3 reads CASSPWAGAHYGYTF. CDR3 coding DNA: TGTGCCAGCTCGCCCTGGGCGGGGGCCCACTATGGCTACACCTTC. This sequence joins TRBV27 and TRBJ1-2; D possibly corresponds to TRBD1 (6 bases). The CDR3 has 15 amino acids. The V end was cut by 8 bases, the J end by 3 bases, with 19 bases between. From germline, CDR1 is MNHEY and CDR2 SMNVEV (reference sequence).